Below are 9 T cell receptor beta chains sequenced from a single sample in a study of blood T cell repertoires in COVID-19. Clones were sequenced by immunoSEQ multiplex PCR, and TCRdb holds only the in-frame ones, with some missing. The sample includes about 130,000 clones, about four fifths of them seen just once. Sequenced: PBMCs or T cells enriched from blood (not recorded which). These receptors were taken from a man aged 45-65 years who had recovered from COVID-19.

The chain is built from TRBV28 and TRBJ1-1; D is perhaps TRBD1 (6 bases). CDR1 and CDR2 (germline): MDHEN, SYDVKM. Trimming pared 5 bases from V and 1 base from J, leaving 14 bases between. This CDR3 spans 15 amino acids. CDR3 residues: CASSLSPGQNTEAFF. DNA of the CDR3: TGTGCCAGCAGTCTCTCTCCGGGACAGAACACTGAAGCTTTCTTT. Drawing the rest from reference TRBV28 and TRBJ1-1, the complete variable domain is DVKVTQSSRYLVKRTGEKVFLECVQDMDHENMFWYRQDPGLGLRLIYFSYDVKMKEKGDIPEGYSVSREKKERFSLILESASTNQTSMYLCASSLSPGQNTEAFFGQGTRLTVV.

The gene calls are TRBV2 and TRBJ1-1, with TRBD1 matching 7 bases. The CDR3 is made up of 14 amino acids. Germline CDR1 is SNHLY and CDR2 is FYNNEI. The trim removed 3 bases at V and 1 base at J, leaving 2 bases unmatched. CDR3 residues: CASSERTGNTEAFF. The DNA for the CDR3 is TGTGCCAGCAGTGAGAGGACAGGGAACACTGAAGCTTTCTTT.

The chain recombines TRBV6-5 with TRBJ1-4; TRBD1 aligns across 7 bases. Looked up from germline, CDR1 is MNHEY and CDR2 is SVGAGI. The CDR3 extends over 12 amino acids. V lost 7 bases, J lost 7 bases, and 3 bases stayed unmatched. CDR3 region: CASTTGVEKLFF. CDR3 in DNA: TGTGCCAGCACCACAGGGGTTGAAAAACTGTTTTTT.

The chain uses TRBV5-6 and TRBJ1-4; D might be TRBD1 (6 bases). CDR3 size: 14 residues. Trimming shortened V by 0 bases and J by 11 bases, and 14 bases separated the two germline ends. The germline CDR1 and CDR2 sequences are SGHDT and YYEEEE. CDR3 sequence (DNA): TGTGCCAGCAGCTTGGGGACAGCCGCCGGGAAACTGTTTTTT. This sequence encodes CASSLGTAAGKLFF.

This clone was seen just once. This rearrangement joins TRBV28 to TRBJ1-2; 10 bases match TRBD1. The germline CDR1 and CDR2 sequences are MDHEN and SYDVKM. V dropped 4 bases and J dropped 3; count of bases not matched to a gene: 14. CDR3 length: 18 residues. The DNA for the CDR3 is TGTGCCAGCAGTTCTACCCTCTCCTTTGACAGGGGGCACTATGGCTACACCTTC. Translating it yields CASSSTLSFDRGHYGYTF.

Remarks on this clone: This CDR3 is also generated by other DNA sequences in the sample. The chain links TRBV6-5 to TRBJ1-1, with D possibly TRBD1 on 5 matching bases. Germline V gives CDR1 MNHEY, CDR2 SVGAGI. Trimming left V 0 bases short and J 3 bases short, with 14 bases between. This CDR3 contains 16 residues. CDR3 sequence: CASSYSSSGGDTEAFF. CDR3 bases: TGTGCCAGCAGTTACTCTTCTTCGGGGGGGGACACTGAAGCTTTCTTT.

This sequence joins TRBV3-1 (or the pseudogene TRBV3-2) and TRBJ2-2; D may be TRBD1 (5 bases). The CDR3 contains 15 residues. The V end was cut by 3 bases, the J end by 1 base, with 9 bases between. Germline lookup yields CDR1 LGHDT and CDR2 YNNKEL (reference sequence). In DNA form, the CDR3 reads TGTGCCAGCAGCCAGGGCGACAGGAACACCGGGGAGCTGTTTTTT. Translation gives CASSQGDRNTGELFF.

The chain uses TRBV27 and TRBJ2-3; D gene ambiguous. Germline V lookup: CDR1 MNHEY, CDR2 SMNVEV (reference sequence). This CDR3 spans 15 amino acids. With 1 base removed from V and 6 bases from J, the gap between germline ends came to 14 bases. As DNA, the CDR3 is TGTGCCAGCAGTTTATATTCGGGTATCTCCGATACGCAGTATTTT. Protein product: CASSLYSGISDTQYF.

This clone has a single count. This chain connects TRBV11-2 to TRBJ2-5, with 10 bases fitting TRBD2. Germline values: CDR1 SGHAT, CDR2 FQNNGV. The CDR3 is 16 amino acids. Trimming at V came to 5 bases and at J to 5 bases, leaving 11 bases not matched to a gene. The CDR3: CASSLLAGSQGETQYF. The CDR3 DNA follows: TGTGCCAGCAGCCTACTAGCGGGGTCCCAGGGCGAGACCCAGTACTTC.